The 19 T cell receptor beta chains below all came from one sample that was sequenced in a study of blood T cell repertoires in COVID-19. Libraries were prepared by immunoSEQ multiplex PCR; TCRdb keeps only in-frame clonotypes and omits some of them. The data show approximately 200,000 clones, over 80% seen once. The sequencing input was peripheral blood. The source is a man aged 25 to 40 with COVID-19, enrolled during active disease.

The chain couples TRBV7-9 to TRBJ2-7; 9 positions agree with TRBD1. Germline lookup yields CDR1 SEHNR and CDR2 FQNEAQ (reference sequence). The CDR3 loop spans 15 amino acids. V lost 5 bases and J lost 3; bases outside the gene matches: 8. This CDR3 reads CASSMGRDRVYEQYF. DNA for the CDR3: TGTGCCAGCAGCATGGGCCGGGACAGGGTCTACGAGCAGTACTTC. The variable domain in full, completed from reference TRBV7-9 and TRBJ2-7, reads DTGVSQNPRHKITKRGQNVTFRCDPISEHNRLYWYRQTLGQGPEFLTYFQNEAQLEKSRLLSDRFSAERPKGSFSTLEIQRTEQGDSAMYLCASSMGRDRVYEQYFGPGTRLTVT.

In its sample, this clone was seen once. This rearrangement joins TRBV7-2 to TRBJ1-5; 8 bases agree with TRBD1. V was clipped by 3 bases and J by 7 bases; unmatched bases: 2. Germline CDR1 reads SGHTA; CDR2 reads FQGNSA. This CDR3 is 13 amino acids long. DNA of the CDR3: TGTGCCAGCAGCTTGGACAGGGAACAGCCCCAGCATTTT. This codes for CASSLDREQPQHF.

The chain has TRBV6-2 or TRBV6-3 and TRBJ1-1; a possible D gene is TRBD1 (5 bases). The CDR3 is 15 amino acids. CDR1 and CDR2 from the germline V gene are MNHEY and SVGEGT. The V end lost 6 bases, the J end lost 2 bases, and 16 bases lay between the germline ends. The DNA of the CDR3 is TGTGCCAGCAGCCTACCGGCGGGGCAAAACACTGAAGCTTTCTTT. As protein: CASSLPAGQNTEAFF.

This clone was detected a few times. V is TRBV20-1 and J is TRBJ1-1; D unclear. CDR1 and CDR2 (germline): DFQATT, SNEGSKA (reference sequence). The CDR3 extends over 11 amino acids. V was trimmed by 0 bases and J by 11 bases, leaving 10 bases between them. Here the CDR3 DNA reads TGCAGTGCTAGAGATAGCCGTCGGGCTTTCTTT. Amino acid sequence: CSARDSRRAFF.

J is TRBJ2-1 and V is TRBV5-1; 12 bases are a match to TRBD1. CDR3 length: 15 residues. The germline CDR1 and CDR2 sequences are SGHRS and YFSETQ. V gave up 4 bases and J gave up 7 bases; unmatched junction bases: 6. CDR3 nucleotides: TGCGCCAGCAGCCTAAGGGACAGGGGGCTTAATGAGCAGTTCTTC. Protein: CASSLRDRGLNEQFF.

The chain employs TRBV19 and TRBJ2-2; 9 nucleotides agree with TRBD2. The CDR3 totals 18 residues. The junction had 9 bases not matched to a gene; V was cut back by 2 bases and J by 2 bases. Germline V gives CDR1 LNHDA, CDR2 SQIVND (reference sequence). Here the CDR3 reads CASSIYPIAGVNTGELFF. The CDR3 coding sequence is TGTGCCAGTAGTATATATCCGATAGCGGGAGTTAACACCGGGGAGCTGTTTTTT.

The chain links TRBV3-1 (or the pseudogene TRBV3-2) to TRBJ2-2; no clear D gene. Germline CDR1 LGHDT, CDR2 YNNKEL (reference sequence). The ends were cut back, 1 base at V and 2 bases at J, with 14 bases in the middle. The length of the CDR3 is 17 residues. CDR3 region: CASSQGVLGGNTGELFF. The CDR3 nucleotides read TGTGCCAGCAGCCAAGGAGTGCTTGGCGGTAACACCGGGGAGCTGTTTTTT.

The chain employs TRBV7-9 and TRBJ1-6; 7 bases agree with TRBD1. Germline-derived CDR1 and CDR2 are SEHNR and FQNEAQ (reference sequence). The CDR3 totals 16 residues. With V trimmed by 3 bases and J by 7 bases, 9 bases remained unmatched. The CDR3 here is CASSFDRERGNSPLHF. CDR3 DNA: TGTGCCAGCAGCTTTGACAGGGAAAGAGGGAATTCACCCCTCCACTTT.

The chain is built from TRBV4-3 and TRBJ1-2; D call uncertain. The CDR3 is 14 amino acids. Trimming left V 0 bases short and J 6 bases short, with 11 bases between. From germline, CDR1 is LGHNA and CDR2 YSLEER. Here the CDR3 reads CASSQDWAKDGYTF. The CDR3 DNA follows: TGCGCCAGCAGCCAAGATTGGGCAAAGGATGGCTACACCTTC.

The V call is TRBV7-6, the J call TRBJ2-7; D perhaps matches TRBD2 (5 bases). V was cut by 5 bases and J by 0 bases, with 14 bases left in between. The CDR3 is made up of 15 amino acids. Germline V gene sequence: CDR1 SGHVS, CDR2 FNYEAQ. The CDR3 protein is CASSPKSGSSYEQYF. The CDR3 nucleotides read TGTGCCAGCAGCCCTAAGTCGGGGAGCTCCTACGAGCAGTACTTC.

V usage is TRBV11-3 and J usage is TRBJ2-2, with TRBD1 as a possible D gene (5 bases). The CDR3 runs to 15 residues. CDR1 and CDR2 (germline): SGHNT, YENEEA. Trimming pared 6 bases from V and 2 bases from J, leaving 13 bases between. The CDR3 DNA follows: TGTGCCAGCAGAAGAACACAGGCTAACACCGGGGAGCTGTTTTTT. This sequence encodes CASRRTQANTGELFF.

J is TRBJ1-2 and V is TRBV25-1, with 9 bases that match TRBD1. Germline trimming cut 6 bases from V and 8 bases from J; bases unmatched to any gene: 7. Germline lookup yields CDR1 MGHDK and CDR2 SYGVNS. The CDR3 runs to 13 residues. CDR3: CASRQGQGKGYTF. CDR3 nucleotides: TGTGCCAGCAGGCAAGGACAGGGGAAGGGCTACACCTTC.

This sequence joins TRBV6-2 or TRBV6-3 and TRBJ2-7; 8 nucleotides match TRBD1. Germline CDR1 MNHEY, CDR2 SVGEGT. This CDR3 is 15 amino acids long. The V and J ends lost 4 bases and 4 bases, in that order; junction bases with no gene match: 9. In nucleotides, the CDR3 is TGTGCCAGCAGTTCTACGAACAGGGGGGCTTACGAGCAGTACTTC. This codes for CASSSTNRGAYEQYF.

This clone turned up a few times. The rearrangement links TRBV15 to TRBJ2-7; 9 bases are a match to TRBD2. V shed 5 bases and J 2 bases; nucleotides not matched to a gene: 4. The CDR3 extends over 14 amino acids. From germline, CDR1 is LNHNV and CDR2 YYDKDF (reference sequence). The CDR3 reads CATSPGLAPYEQYF. CDR3 DNA: TGTGCCACCAGCCCGGGACTAGCCCCCTACGAGCAGTACTTC.

This clone appeared a few times. V gene TRBV6-5 combines with J gene TRBJ2-1; D is perhaps TRBD2 (6 bases). Trimming took off 4 bases at V and 5 bases at J, with 18 bases between the two ends. Per germline, CDR1 MNHEY and CDR2 SVGAGI. This CDR3 contains 16 residues. This CDR3 reads CASSLVGGEMHNEQFF. Here the CDR3 DNA reads TGTGCCAGCAGTTTAGTGGGAGGCGAGATGCACAATGAGCAGTTCTTC.

The V call is TRBV14, the J call TRBJ1-6, with D tentatively TRBD1 (5 bases). This CDR3 spans 14 amino acids. Germline V lookup: CDR1 SGHDN, CDR2 FVKESK. V was clipped by 1 base and J by 7 bases, with 8 bases between them. The CDR3: CASSQAGGNSPLHF. As DNA, the CDR3 is TGTGCCAGCAGCCAAGCCGGGGGGAATTCACCCCTCCACTTT.

The chain has TRBV7-6 and TRBJ2-1; perhaps TRBD2 as D (7 bases). The CDR3 is 18 residues long. The germline V gene encodes CDR1 SGHVS and CDR2 FNYEAQ. Trimming cost V 2 bases and J 4 bases, with 21 bases left between them. CDR3 sequence reads: CASSLPLTGRGVYNEQFF. CDR3 sequence (DNA): TGTGCCAGCAGCTTACCCCTTACAGGGAGGGGAGTTTACAATGAGCAGTTCTTC.

The chain couples TRBV18 to TRBJ2-5; maybe TRBD1 (6 bases). V was shortened by 3 bases and J by 7 bases, with 15 bases between the two germline ends. Germline loops: CDR1 KGHSH, CDR2 LQKENI. The CDR3 has 14 amino acids. The CDR3 protein is CASSPGQGTGTQYF. The CDR3 DNA is TGTGCCAGCTCACCGGGACAAGGTACAGGGACCCAGTACTTC. The variable domain in full, with the rest retrieved from reference TRBV18 and TRBJ2-5, is NAGVMQNPRHLVRRRGQEARLRCSPMKGHSHVYWYRQLPEEGLKFMVYLQKENIIDESGMPKERFSAEFPKEGPSILRIQQVVRGDSAAYFCASSPGQGTGTQYFGPGTRLLVL.

The rearrangement joins TRBV30 to TRBJ1-4, with 10 nucleotides matching TRBD1. V lost 2 bases to trimming and J lost 5 bases; unmatched junction nucleotides: 2. The V gene's germline CDR1 is GTSNPN and CDR2 SVGIG (reference sequence). This CDR3 spans 14 amino acids. The CDR3 nucleotides read TGTGCCTGGAGTCCGGGACAGGGGAATGAAAAACTGTTTTTT. The encoded protein is CAWSPGQGNEKLFF.